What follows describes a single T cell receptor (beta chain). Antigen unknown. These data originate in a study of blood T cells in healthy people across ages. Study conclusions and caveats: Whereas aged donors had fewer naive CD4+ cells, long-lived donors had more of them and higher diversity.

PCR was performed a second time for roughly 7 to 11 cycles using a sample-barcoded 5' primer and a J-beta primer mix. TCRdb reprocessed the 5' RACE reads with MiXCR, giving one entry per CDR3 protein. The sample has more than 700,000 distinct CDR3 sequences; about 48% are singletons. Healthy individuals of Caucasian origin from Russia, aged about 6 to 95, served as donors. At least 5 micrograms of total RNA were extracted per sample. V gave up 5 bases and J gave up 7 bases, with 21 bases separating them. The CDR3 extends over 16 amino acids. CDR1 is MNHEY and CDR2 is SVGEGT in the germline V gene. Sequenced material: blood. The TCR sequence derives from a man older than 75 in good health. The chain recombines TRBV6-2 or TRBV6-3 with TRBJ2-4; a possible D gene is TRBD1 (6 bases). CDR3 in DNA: TGTGCCAGCAGTCGCCGGGACATGGTTTCGCCTAACATTCAGTACTTC. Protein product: CASSRRDMVSPNIQYF.